Listed below are T cell receptor beta chains from one sample, sequenced in a study of T cells in pancreatic ductal adenocarcinoma. Only in-frame clones appear in the TCRdb table, and some are missing; sequencing was by immunoSEQ multiplex PCR. The sample lists 100,000 or so clones; about 95% were seen once. Sequencing was done on a sample of PBMCs. Every receptor here comes from a human donor with pancreatic ductal adenocarcinoma. Each CDR3 is given with its conserved first and last residue. D genes are given only for firm matches. Clone sizes are given selectively: once, few, many, or a class where the clone is expanded.

v_call,d_call,j_call,clone_size,cdr3_aa,cdr3_nt
TRBV5-1,NA,TRBJ2-5,NA,CASSTGSSQETQYF,TGCGCCAGCAGCACAGGTAGTTCCCAAGAGACCCAGTACTTC
TRBV11-2,TRBD2,TRBJ2-5,NA,CASSSAAGGWETQYF,TGTGCCAGCAGCTCCGCAGCGGGAGGATGGGAGACCCAGTACTTC
TRBV4-2,NA,TRBJ1-1,NA,CASTKGDLGTEAFF,TGTGCCAGCACGAAAGGGGATTTGGGGACTGAAGCTTTCTTT
TRBV10-3,TRBD1,TRBJ1-5,NA,CAISESRTGDGNQPQHF,TGTGCCATCAGTGAGTCTAGGACAGGGGATGGGAATCAGCCCCAGCATTTT
TRBV6-1,NA,TRBJ1-3,NA,CASSEIINSGNTIYF,TGTGCCAGCAGCGAGATCATCAACTCTGGAAACACCATATATTTT
TRBV6-1,TRBD2,TRBJ2-5,NA,CASSDRGGLAGVETQYF,TGTGCCAGCAGTGACCGCGGGGGACTAGCGGGAGTTGAGACCCAGTACTTC
TRBV4-3,TRBD2,TRBJ2-1,NA,CASSQTLLAGPYNEQFF,TGCGCCAGCAGCCAAACCCTACTAGCGGGCCCTTACAATGAGCAGTTCTTC
TRBV29-1,NA,TRBJ2-1,NA,CSVAASYNEQFF,TGCAGCGTTGCGGCTAGCTACAATGAGCAGTTCTTC
TRBV7-2,NA,TRBJ2-7,NA,CASSERTGHDSYEQYF,TGTGCCAGCAGCGAGAGAACGGGACACGACTCCTACGAGCAGTACTTC
TRBV11-3,TRBD1,TRBJ2-7,NA,CASSSRTGPYEQYF,TGTGCCAGCAGCTCACGGACAGGACCCTACGAGCAGTACTTC
TRBV28,NA,TRBJ2-2,NA,CASRSGHPTGELFF,TGTGCCAGCAGATCCGGACACCCCACCGGGGAGCTGTTTTTT
TRBV28,NA,TRBJ1-3,NA,CASSLTGPGNTIYF,TGTGCCAGCAGTTTAACAGGGCCTGGAAACACCATATATTTT
TRBV27,NA,TRBJ2-1,NA,CASSLLEEQFF,TGTGCCAGCAGTTTGCTAGAAGAGCAGTTCTTC
TRBV30,NA,TRBJ1-3,NA,CAWSVNGGNTIYF,TGTGCCTGGAGTGTAAACGGGGGAAACACCATATATTTT
TRBV27,TRBD1,TRBJ2-7,few,CASRPQGAGEQYF,TGTGCCAGCAGACCCCAGGGGGCTGGCGAGCAGTACTTC
TRBV4-1,NA,TRBJ1-5,NA,CASSQDSGIPGPQHF,TGCGCCAGCAGCCAAGATTCCGGAATCCCGGGGCCCCAGCATTTT
TRBV6-6,TRBD1,TRBJ2-7,NA,CASSETGNYEQYF,TGTGCCAGCAGTGAGACAGGGAACTACGAGCAGTACTTC
TRBV28,NA,TRBJ2-7,NA,CASSFRGGEQYF,TGTGCCAGCAGTTTTCGAGGGGGCGAGCAGTACTTC
TRBV10-2,NA,TRBJ2-7,NA,CASSEDGGAGEQYF,TGCGCCAGCAGTGAGGACGGGGGAGCGGGCGAGCAGTACTTC
TRBV29-1,NA,TRBJ2-1,NA,CSAQTEYNEQFF,TGCAGCGCCCAGACAGAATACAATGAGCAGTTCTTC
TRBV5-1,NA,TRBJ1-2,few,CASSPRLNYGYTF,TGCGCCAGCAGCCCCCGGTTAAACTATGGCTACACCTTC
TRBV30,NA,TRBJ2-1,NA,CAWSVQVETAYNEQFF,TGTGCCTGGAGTGTACAGGTTGAGACAGCCTACAATGAGCAGTTCTTC
TRBV4-1,NA,TRBJ1-2,NA,CASSQEPLGGDYGYTF,TGCGCCAGCAGCCAAGAACCCCTTGGGGGGGACTATGGCTACACCTTC
TRBV14,TRBD2,TRBJ2-7,NA,CASSQRDYHTYEQYF,TGTGCCAGCAGCCAACGGGACTACCACACCTACGAGCAGTACTTC
TRBV30,TRBD1,TRBJ1-2,NA,CAWNRGGGYTF,TGTGCCTGGAACAGGGGTGGCGGCTACACCTTC
TRBV2,NA,TRBJ2-1,NA,CASSEQTGAEGEQFF,TGTGCCAGCAGTGAACAAACAGGGGCGGAGGGGGAGCAGTTCTTC
TRBV18,TRBD2,TRBJ2-1,once,CASSPPGAGERGQFF,TGTGCCAGCTCACCGCCGGGAGCGGGAGAGAGGGGGCAGTTCTTC
TRBV7-9,NA,TRBJ2-1,once,CASSFSGPLNEQFF,TGTGCCAGCAGCTTCAGCGGGCCGCTCAATGAGCAGTTCTTC
TRBV5-6,NA,TRBJ2-7,NA,CASSLRGYEQYF,TGTGCCAGCAGCTTGCGAGGGTACGAGCAGTACTTC
TRBV5-1,NA,TRBJ2-1,NA,CASSLVSGSYNEQFF,TGCGCCAGCAGCTTGGTCTCGGGTTCCTACAATGAGCAGTTCTTC
TRBV6-5,TRBD1,TRBJ1-1,NA,CASSPEGAVAFF,TGTGCCAGCAGCCCCGAGGGGGCTGTAGCTTTCTTT
TRBV19,TRBD1,TRBJ1-2,NA,CASSKEGAYGYTF,TGTGCCAGTAGTAAGGAGGGGGCATATGGCTACACCTTC
TRBV19,NA,TRBJ2-7,NA,CASSIARGSDEQYF,TGTGCCAGTAGTATAGCTCGGGGGTCGGACGAGCAGTACTTC
TRBV5-6,NA,TRBJ1-2,NA,CASSFTGYGYTF,TGTGCCAGCAGCTTTACGGGCTATGGCTACACCTTC
TRBV18,TRBD2,TRBJ2-7,once,CASSPQGLAGSYEQYF,TGTGCCAGCTCACCACAGGGACTAGCGGGTTCATACGAGCAGTACTTC
TRBV7-9,TRBD1,TRBJ2-2,NA,CASSSTGGWTGELFF,TGTGCCAGCAGTTCAACAGGGGGCTGGACCGGGGAGCTGTTTTTT
TRBV4-1,NA,TRBJ2-7,NA,CASSQDPTAAGYEQYF,TGCGCCAGCAGCCAAGATCCCACGGCCGCGGGCTACGAGCAGTACTTC
TRBV28,NA,TRBJ2-3,NA,CASSGHDTDTQYF,TGTGCCAGCAGTGGACATGACACAGATACGCAGTATTTT
TRBV11-2,NA,TRBJ2-1,NA,CASSSMAGNEQFF,TGTGCCAGCAGCTCCATGGCGGGGAATGAGCAGTTCTTC